The source of this TCR beta chain is a study of Graves' ophthalmopathy and Graves' hyperthyroidism. General study results and limits: Blood contained most expanded thyroid clonotypes exceeding 0.001 frequency.

CDR1 MNHEY and CDR2 SVGEGT come from the germline V gene. V lost 6 bases and J lost 4, with 10 bases in between. The CDR3 runs 12 residues. Donors with ophthalmopathy: moderate-to-severe activity, CAS ≥3, NOSPECS ≥4, duration under 3 months. Clinical symptoms, serum thyroxine, TRAb, thyroid ultrasound and orbital computed tomography determined diagnosis. Amplification from RNA transcripts yielded the TCR beta CDR3 regions. The workflow started with a first-round RT-PCR run with HTBI primers and then moved on to a second-round multiplex PCR. TCRdb reanalysed the multiplex PCR reads using MiXCR and keeps one entry per CDR3 protein. The sample shows 170,000 or so distinct CDR3 sequences, roughly two fifths of them seen only once. A note on this clonotype: The antigen is not known.

The TCR comes from a woman in her thirties or forties with Graves' ophthalmopathy. The V gene is TRBV6-2 or TRBV6-3, the J gene TRBJ2-7; D perhaps matches TRBD1 (5 bases). The specimen sequenced was peripheral blood. The CDR3 protein is CASSPDRYEQYF. The CDR3 coding sequence is TGTGCCAGCAGCCCTGACAGATACGAGCAGTACTTC.